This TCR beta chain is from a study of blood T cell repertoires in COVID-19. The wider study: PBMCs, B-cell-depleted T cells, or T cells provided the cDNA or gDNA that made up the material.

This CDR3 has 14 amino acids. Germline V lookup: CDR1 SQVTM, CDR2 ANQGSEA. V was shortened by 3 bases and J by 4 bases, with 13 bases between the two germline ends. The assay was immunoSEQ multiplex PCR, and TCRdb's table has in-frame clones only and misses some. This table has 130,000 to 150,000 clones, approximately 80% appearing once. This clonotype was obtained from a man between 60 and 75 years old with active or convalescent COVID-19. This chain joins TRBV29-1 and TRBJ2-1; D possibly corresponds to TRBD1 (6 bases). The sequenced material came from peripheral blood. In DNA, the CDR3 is TGCAGCGTTGATGGGGGCGCCGGGTACAATGAGCAGTTCTTC. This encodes CSVDGGAGYNEQFF.